The rows below give T cell receptor beta chains drawn from one sample of a study of blood T cell repertoires in COVID-19. Generated by immunoSEQ multiplex PCR, the TCRdb table keeps only in-frame clones and is missing some. The table records some 100,000 clones, approximately 92% of them present only once. Sequenced: peripheral blood. The receptors shown here come from a man aged 65 to 79 with acute or convalescent COVID-19. CDR3s include the opening cysteine and the closing phenylalanine or tryptophan. Each record gives: D gene, J gene, V gene, clone size, CDR3 length, CDR3 DNA, CDR3 protein. The D gene is left open where the match is weak. Clone size, where shown, is once, few, many, or a class for clones that have expanded.

D: .; J: TRBJ1-5; V: TRBV7-9; size: .; length: 14; DNA: TGTGCCAGCAGCTCCCAGGGGACACATCAGCCCCAGCATTTT; CDR3: CASSSQGTHQPQHF
D: TRBD1; J: TRBJ1-1; V: TRBV6-6; size: .; length: 15; DNA: TGTGCCAGCAGTCTTATACAGGGGGCCGGGACTGAAGCTTTCTTT; CDR3: CASSLIQGAGTEAFF
D: .; J: TRBJ1-5; V: TRBV11-3; size: .; length: 15; DNA: TGTGCCAGCAGCTTAGCAGTGAATAGCAATCAGCCCCAGCATTTT; CDR3: CASSLAVNSNQPQHF
D: TRBD2; J: TRBJ2-5; V: TRBV27; size: .; length: 14; DNA: TGTGCCAGCAGGGGACTAGCGGGGAAAGAGACCCAGTACTTC; CDR3: CASRGLAGKETQYF
D: .; J: TRBJ1-5; V: TRBV27; size: .; length: 13; DNA: TGTGCCAGCAGTAAGGACGGAGGTCAGCCCCAGCATTTT; CDR3: CASSKDGGQPQHF
D: .; J: TRBJ2-7; V: TRBV27; size: once; length: 14; DNA: TGTGCCAGCAGTGCCTCGGACTGGACCTACGAGCAGTACTTC; CDR3: CASSASDWTYEQYF
D: .; J: TRBJ1-3; V: TRBV9; size: .; length: 13; DNA: TGTGCCACGTCCGGGGGCTCTGGAAACACCATATATTTT; CDR3: CATSGGSGNTIYF
D: TRBD1; J: TRBJ1-6; V: TRBV19; size: .; length: 15; DNA: TGTGCCAGTAGTATAAGGACAGGGATAAATTCACCCCTCCACTTT; CDR3: CASSIRTGINSPLHF
D: .; J: TRBJ1-5; V: TRBV5-6; size: .; length: 14; DNA: TGTGCCAGCAGCTTAAGGTCCCGGGGTCAGCCCCAGCATTTT; CDR3: CASSLRSRGQPQHF
D: .; J: TRBJ1-1; V: TRBV11-3; size: .; length: 12; DNA: TGTGCCAGCAGCTTCGTGAACACTGAAGCTTTCTTT; CDR3: CASSFVNTEAFF
D: TRBD1; J: TRBJ1-5; V: TRBV5-1; size: .; length: 16; DNA: TGCGCCAGCAGCTTGGGTGGGACAGGGGGCAGCCAGCCCCAGCATTTT; CDR3: CASSLGGTGGSQPQHF
D: .; J: TRBJ2-5; V: TRBV11-2; size: .; length: 13; DNA: TGTGCCAGCAGCTTAGGGCCGGGGGAGACCCAGTACTTC; CDR3: CASSLGPGETQYF
D: .; J: TRBJ2-5; V: TRBV20-1; size: .; length: 12; DNA: TGCAGTGCTAGTCAGGGCCGAGAGACCCAGTACTTC; CDR3: CSASQGRETQYF
D: .; J: TRBJ2-1; V: TRBV5-1; size: .; length: 15; DNA: TGCGCCAGCAACCACGCCGGGGGATCCTACAATGAGCAGTTCTTC; CDR3: CASNHAGGSYNEQFF
D: .; J: TRBJ1-2; V: TRBV25-1; size: .; length: 13; DNA: TGTGCCAGCAGTGACGGGAGGGTATGGGGCTACACCTTC; CDR3: CASSDGRVWGYTF
D: .; J: TRBJ2-1; V: TRBV5-1; size: .; length: 16; DNA: TGCGCCAGCAGCTTGGAGGGACTGAGCTCCTACAATGAGCAGTTCTTC; CDR3: CASSLEGLSSYNEQFF
D: .; J: TRBJ1-2; V: TRBV2; size: .; length: 13; DNA: TGTGCCAGCAGTGAAGCACGAGCCTATGGCTACACCTTC; CDR3: CASSEARAYGYTF
D: TRBD1; J: TRBJ2-7; V: TRBV9; size: .; length: 17; DNA: TGTGCCAGCAGCGTAGGGGGACAGGGGACGGCAGACTACGAGCAGTACTTC; CDR3: CASSVGGQGTADYEQYF
D: TRBD1; J: TRBJ2-7; V: TRBV4-1; size: .; length: 15; DNA: TGCGCCAGCAGCTCCCGGACAGGTGGGCCCTACGAGCAGTACTTC; CDR3: CASSSRTGGPYEQYF
D: .; J: TRBJ2-5; V: TRBV18; size: .; length: 14; DNA: TGTGCCAGCTCATCTCTGCGGAGCCAAGAGACCCAGTACTTC; CDR3: CASSSLRSQETQYF
D: TRBD1; J: TRBJ1-4; V: TRBV19; size: .; length: 19; DNA: TGTGCCAGTAGAAAATCACCAGCGTCGGCTGGGACAGATAATGAAAAACTGTTTTTT; CDR3: CASRKSPASAGTDNEKLFF
D: .; J: TRBJ1-4; V: TRBV4-1; size: .; length: 13; DNA: TGCGCCAGCAGCCGTATCTTGAATGAAAAACTGTTTTTT; CDR3: CASSRILNEKLFF
D: .; J: TRBJ2-5; V: TRBV2; size: .; length: 12; DNA: TGTGCCAGCAGCTCAGGGGGGGAGACCCAGTACTTC; CDR3: CASSSGGETQYF
D: .; J: TRBJ2-1; V: TRBV11-3; size: .; length: 13; DNA: TGTGCCAGCAGCTTAAGGCGGGACAATGAGCAGTTCTTC; CDR3: CASSLRRDNEQFF
D: TRBD1; J: TRBJ1-4; V: TRBV7-9; size: .; length: 12; DNA: TGTGCCAGCAGCCCCGGACAGGGGGAACTGTTTTTT; CDR3: CASSPGQGELFF
D: .; J: TRBJ1-1; V: TRBV9; size: .; length: 11; DNA: TGTGCCAGCAGCGGCGGGACTGAAGCTTTCTTT; CDR3: CASSGGTEAFF
D: TRBD1; J: TRBJ2-7; V: TRBV5-6; size: .; length: 16; DNA: TGTGCCAGCAGCTTGAGTTTTGGGACAGGGAGCTACGAGCAGTACTTC; CDR3: CASSLSFGTGSYEQYF
D: .; J: TRBJ1-2; V: TRBV19; size: .; length: 17; DNA: TGTGCCAGTAGTATAATGAGCGGGGGGCAGGGGAACTATGGCTACACCTTC; CDR3: CASSIMSGGQGNYGYTF
D: .; J: TRBJ1-1; V: TRBV11-1; size: .; length: 14; DNA: TGTGCCAGCAGCTTAGCGCAAGGGGGCACTGAAGCTTTCTTT; CDR3: CASSLAQGGTEAFF
D: .; J: TRBJ2-1; V: TRBV27; size: .; length: 13; DNA: TGTGCCAGCAGTTTACAGGGTTACAATGAGCAGTTCTTC; CDR3: CASSLQGYNEQFF
D: .; J: TRBJ1-2; V: TRBV19; size: .; length: 15; DNA: TGTGCCAGTAGTGCGTGGGGGCCGCAGTTCTATGGCTACACCTTC; CDR3: CASSAWGPQFYGYTF
D: .; J: TRBJ1-4; V: TRBV18; size: .; length: 16; DNA: TGTGCCAGCTCACCATTGGGGGGATCTATTAATGAAAAACTGTTTTTT; CDR3: CASSPLGGSINEKLFF
D: TRBD2; J: TRBJ2-1; V: TRBV3-1/TRBV3-2; size: .; length: 15; DNA: TGTGCCAGCAGCCAAACGCGGGGGGGATACAATGAGCAGTTCTTC; CDR3: CASSQTRGGYNEQFF
D: TRBD2; J: TRBJ2-5; V: TRBV5-4; size: once; length: 17; DNA: TGTGCCAGCAGCTTGGGGCGGACTAGCGGGGGACGGGAGACCCAGTACTTC; CDR3: CASSLGRTSGGRETQYF
D: .; J: TRBJ1-1; V: TRBV5-1; size: .; length: 16; DNA: TGCGCCAGCAGCTTGGCTTCCTTTGGGGGGGACACTGAAGCTTTCTTT; CDR3: CASSLASFGGDTEAFF
D: TRBD1; J: TRBJ1-1; V: TRBV28; size: .; length: 14; DNA: TGTGCCAGCACCCAGGGGGCTCGGAACACTGAAGCTTTCTTT; CDR3: CASTQGARNTEAFF
D: TRBD1; J: TRBJ2-5; V: TRBV14; size: once; length: 16; DNA: TGTGCCAGCAGCCAGCCGGGACAGGGTACGAGAGAGACCCAGTACTTC; CDR3: CASSQPGQGTRETQYF
D: TRBD2; J: TRBJ2-7; V: TRBV4-1; size: .; length: 16; DNA: TGCGCCAGCAGCCAAGGGTGGACTAGCGCTTCCTACGAGCAGTACTTC; CDR3: CASSQGWTSASYEQYF
D: .; J: TRBJ1-2; V: TRBV28; size: .; length: 14; DNA: TGTGCCAGCAGTTTACACGCAGGGAACTATGGCTACACCTTC; CDR3: CASSLHAGNYGYTF
D: TRBD2; J: TRBJ2-1; V: TRBV5-1; size: .; length: 16; DNA: TGCGCCAGCAGCTCCCTTAGCGGGGGGGTTCACAATGAGCAGTTCTTC; CDR3: CASSSLSGGVHNEQFF
D: .; J: TRBJ2-1; V: TRBV9; size: .; length: 15; DNA: TGTGCCAGCAGCGTAGAGCGGAACTCCTACAATGAGCAGTTCTTC; CDR3: CASSVERNSYNEQFF
D: TRBD1; J: TRBJ1-2; V: TRBV30; size: once; length: 14; DNA: TGTGCCTGGAGTGACCGGGACAGGGGGCGCGGCTACACCTTC; CDR3: CAWSDRDRGRGYTF
D: TRBD1; J: TRBJ2-3; V: TRBV19; size: .; length: 15; DNA: TGTGCCAGTAGTACGGACAGGGGAGGCACAGATACGCAGTATTTT; CDR3: CASSTDRGGTDTQYF
D: .; J: TRBJ1-2; V: TRBV5-6; size: .; length: 14; DNA: TGTGCCAGCAGCCCAGAGGGAACTTACTATGGCTACACCTTC; CDR3: CASSPEGTYYGYTF
D: TRBD2; J: TRBJ2-2; V: TRBV6-5; size: .; length: 14; DNA: TGTGCCAGCAGCGATAGCGGGGCTTGGGGGGAGCTGTTTTTT; CDR3: CASSDSGAWGELFF
D: TRBD2; J: TRBJ2-3; V: TRBV28; size: .; length: 20; DNA: TGTGCCAGCAGCCCAGGACTAGCGGGAGTTCGGAGGGGCTACACAGATACGCAGTATTTT; CDR3: CASSPGLAGVRRGYTDTQYF
D: .; J: TRBJ2-1; V: TRBV18; size: .; length: 13; DNA: TGTGCCAGCTCACGCGACAGGCGAGAGGAGCAGTTCTTC; CDR3: CASSRDRREEQFF
D: TRBD1; J: TRBJ1-1; V: TRBV27; size: .; length: 15; DNA: TGTGCCAGCAGTCACCGGACAGGGGGCTACACTGAAGCTTTCTTT; CDR3: CASSHRTGGYTEAFF
D: .; J: TRBJ1-6; V: TRBV7-2; size: .; length: 16; DNA: TGTGCCAGCAGCTTAGCCCGGTCCACCTATAATTCACCCCTCCACTTT; CDR3: CASSLARSTYNSPLHF
D: .; J: TRBJ1-1; V: TRBV28; size: .; length: 12; DNA: TGTGCCAGCAGTCTGACCGCACGCGGAGCTTTCTTT; CDR3: CASSLTARGAFF
D: TRBD2; J: TRBJ2-3; V: TRBV7-8; size: .; length: 17; DNA: TGTGCCAGCAGCTTAGCGGGCGGGACTAGCGGGAGAGGTACGCAGTATTTT; CDR3: CASSLAGGTSGRGTQYF
D: .; J: TRBJ2-1; V: TRBV28; size: .; length: 12; DNA: TGTGCCAGCAGTCCCCCGGGGAATGAGCAGTTCTTC; CDR3: CASSPPGNEQFF
D: TRBD1; J: TRBJ2-7; V: TRBV19; size: .; length: 13; DNA: TGTGCCAGTAGACTCGGACAGGCCTACGAGCAGTACTTC; CDR3: CASRLGQAYEQYF
D: .; J: TRBJ1-6; V: TRBV14; size: .; length: 13; DNA: TGTGCCAGCAGCCAGACACTTAGTTCACCCCTCCACTTT; CDR3: CASSQTLSSPLHF
D: .; J: TRBJ1-3; V: TRBV28; size: once; length: 14; DNA: TGTGCCAGCAGTTTACCAGGGTTTGGAAACACCATATATTTT; CDR3: CASSLPGFGNTIYF
D: TRBD1; J: TRBJ1-2; V: TRBV15; size: .; length: 15; DNA: TGTGCCACCAGCAGGGGACAGAATTTTCTGGATGGCTACACCTTC; CDR3: CATSRGQNFLDGYTF
D: .; J: TRBJ1-3; V: TRBV11-3; size: .; length: 12; DNA: TGTGCCAGCAGCTTACATGGAAACACCATATATTTT; CDR3: CASSLHGNTIYF
D: .; J: TRBJ1-5; V: TRBV7-2; size: .; length: 13; DNA: TGTGCCAGCAGCTTAGAAAGAACACGGCCCCAGCATTTT; CDR3: CASSLERTRPQHF
D: TRBD1; J: TRBJ1-1; V: TRBV4-2; size: .; length: 15; DNA: TGTGCCAGCAGCCAAGGGGGACAGGTGAACACTGAAGCTTTCTTT; CDR3: CASSQGGQVNTEAFF